This T cell receptor beta chain is drawn from a study of cytomegalovirus exposure and HLA in healthy donors. TCRdb's table, derived via immunoSEQ multiplex PCR, lists solely in-frame clones and lacks some. The table shows around 86,000 clones, with roughly 92% occurring only once. Study-level findings and limits: The study listed 164 cytomegalovirus-associated TCR beta chains.

In regard to this clone: Its antigen remains unidentified.

Trimming took off 2 bases at V and 13 bases at J, with 11 bases between the two ends. CDR3 length equals 10 residues. CDR1 and CDR2 (germline): DFQATT, SNEGSKA (reference sequence). Sequencing was carried out using PBMCs. This TCR came from a woman aged 25 to 45 in good health and CMV-seropositive. The chain uses TRBV20-1 and TRBJ2-5, with D unclear. The CDR3 bases are TGCAGTGCTAGAAATGGCCCTCTGTACTTC. It encodes CSARNGPLYF.